This T cell receptor (beta chain) is drawn from a study of blood T cell repertoires in COVID-19. Assay used: immunoSEQ multiplex PCR; TCRdb lists only in-frame clones, some missing. Of roughly 70,000 clones in the sample, about nine tenths were seen once. Trimming took 5 bases from V and 9 from J; bases not matched to a gene: 6. The CDR3 totals 15 residues. In germline, CDR1 is SGHAT, CDR2 FQDESV (reference sequence). Specimen: peripheral blood. The rearrangement links TRBV11-1 to TRBJ2-1; 14 nucleotides align to TRBD2. The sequence derives from a woman aged 80 or older with active COVID-19. The CDR3 DNA follows: TGTGCCAGCAGCATCAGACTAGCGGGAGGGGGTGAGCAGTTCTTC. Protein product: CASSIRLAGGGEQFF.